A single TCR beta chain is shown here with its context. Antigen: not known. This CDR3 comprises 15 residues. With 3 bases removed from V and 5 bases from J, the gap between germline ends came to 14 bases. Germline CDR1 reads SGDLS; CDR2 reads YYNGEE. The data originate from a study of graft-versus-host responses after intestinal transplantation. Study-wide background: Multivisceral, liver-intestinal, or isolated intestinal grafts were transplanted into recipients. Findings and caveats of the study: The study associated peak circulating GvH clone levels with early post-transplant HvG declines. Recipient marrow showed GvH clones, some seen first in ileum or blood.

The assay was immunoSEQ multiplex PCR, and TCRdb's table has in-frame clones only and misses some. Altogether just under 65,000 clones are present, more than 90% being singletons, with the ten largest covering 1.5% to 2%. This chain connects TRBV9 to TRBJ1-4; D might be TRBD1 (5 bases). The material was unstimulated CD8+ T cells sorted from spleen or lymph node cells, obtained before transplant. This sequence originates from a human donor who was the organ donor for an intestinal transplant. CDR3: CASSARSGVNEKLFF. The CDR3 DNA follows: TGTGCCAGCAGCGCCCGGTCGGGGGTGAATGAAAAACTGTTTTTT.